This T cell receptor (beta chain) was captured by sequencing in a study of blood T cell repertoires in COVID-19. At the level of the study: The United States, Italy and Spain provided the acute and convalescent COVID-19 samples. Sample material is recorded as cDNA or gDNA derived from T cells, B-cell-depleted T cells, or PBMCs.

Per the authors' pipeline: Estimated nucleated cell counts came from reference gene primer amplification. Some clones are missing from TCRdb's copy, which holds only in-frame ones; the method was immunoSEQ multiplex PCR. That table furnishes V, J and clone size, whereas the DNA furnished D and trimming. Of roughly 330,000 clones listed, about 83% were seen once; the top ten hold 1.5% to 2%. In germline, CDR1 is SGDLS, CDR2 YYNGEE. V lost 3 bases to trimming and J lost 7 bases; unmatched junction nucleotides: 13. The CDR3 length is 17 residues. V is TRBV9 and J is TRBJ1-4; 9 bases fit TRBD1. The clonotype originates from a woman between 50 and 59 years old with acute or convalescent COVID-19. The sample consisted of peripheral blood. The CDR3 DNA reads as TGTGCCAGCAGCGCGGGAACTTTGGGGACAGGGAGTGAAAAACTGTTTTTT. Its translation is CASSAGTLGTGSEKLFF. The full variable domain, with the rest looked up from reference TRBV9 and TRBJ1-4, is DSGVTQTPKHLITATGQRVTLRCSPRSGDLSVYWYQQSLDQGLQFLIQYYNGEERAKGNILERFSAQQFPDLHSELNLSSLELGDSALYFCASSAGTLGTGSEKLFFGSGTQLSVL.